The 5 T cell receptor beta chains in this list originate from one sample, sequenced in a study of blood T cell repertoires in COVID-19. TCRdb's copy holds only in-frame clones and misses some; the assay was immunoSEQ multiplex PCR. The table shows fewer than 500,000 clones, with roughly 90% occurring only once. The source material was PBMCs or T cells enriched from blood (not recorded which). The origin of the receptors is a woman in her late teens or twenties who had recovered from COVID-19.

The rearrangement joins TRBV3-1 (or the pseudogene TRBV3-2) to TRBJ2-7; TRBD2 matches 15 bases. Germline CDR1 is LGHDT and CDR2 is YNNKEL (reference sequence). The CDR3 has 16 residues. Trimming took 1 base from V and 5 from J; bases not matched to a gene: 3. CDR3 sequence (DNA): TGTGCCAGCAGCCAAGGGACTAGCGGGGGGGCTGACGAGCAGTACTTC. Translation gives CASSQGTSGGADEQYF.

V is TRBV7-8 and J is TRBJ1-2, with 8 bases identical to TRBD1. Per the germline V gene, CDR1 is SGHVS and CDR2 is FQNEAQ. J was trimmed by 4 bases and V by 5 bases; bases with no gene match: 9. The CDR3 runs to 15 residues. This chain's CDR3 is CASSPWTGWLYGYTF. CDR3 DNA sequence: TGTGCCAGCAGCCCCTGGACAGGGTGGCTCTATGGCTACACCTTC.

This clone appeared a single time. This chain joins TRBV24-1 and TRBJ2-3; D not certain. Trimming removed 3 bases from V and 7 bases from J, with 10 bases in between. This CDR3 is built from 13 residues. CDR1 and CDR2 from the germline V gene are KGHDR and SFDVKD. The CDR3 sequence is CATSDPSLNTQYF. DNA for the CDR3: TGTGCCACCAGTGATCCCTCCCTTAATACGCAGTATTTT.

This clone was recorded once. The V and J genes are TRBV5-6 and TRBJ1-3, with TRBD1 matching over 8 bases. The V gene end was trimmed by 1 base and the J gene end by 4 bases; junction bases not matched to a gene: 7. Germline V gene lookup returns CDR1 SGHDT and CDR2 YYEEEE. The CDR3 length is 16 residues. CDR3 protein: CASSLIETGDGNTIYF. The CDR3 DNA sequence: TGTGCCAGCAGCTTGATCGAGACAGGGGACGGAAACACCATATATTTT.

The chain joins TRBV28 to TRBJ2-1; D unclear. CDR3 size: 14 residues. CDR1 and CDR2 (germline): MDHEN, SYDVKM. The ends were cut back, 3 bases at V and 0 bases at J, with 6 bases in the middle. DNA of the CDR3: TGTGCCAGCAGTTTGAGTAGCTCCTACAATGAGCAGTTCTTC. Its translation: CASSLSSSYNEQFF.